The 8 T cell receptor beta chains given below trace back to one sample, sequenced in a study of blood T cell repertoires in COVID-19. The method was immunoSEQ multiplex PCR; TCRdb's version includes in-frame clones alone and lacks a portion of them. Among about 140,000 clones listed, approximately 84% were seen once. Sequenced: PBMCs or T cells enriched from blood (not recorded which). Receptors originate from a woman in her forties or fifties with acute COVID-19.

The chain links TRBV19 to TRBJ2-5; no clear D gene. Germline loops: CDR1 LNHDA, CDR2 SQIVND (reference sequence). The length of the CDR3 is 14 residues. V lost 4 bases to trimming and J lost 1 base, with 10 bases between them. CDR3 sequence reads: CASSTGGGQETQYF. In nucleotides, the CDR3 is TGTGCCAGTAGTACCGGCGGCGGCCAAGAGACCCAGTACTTC.

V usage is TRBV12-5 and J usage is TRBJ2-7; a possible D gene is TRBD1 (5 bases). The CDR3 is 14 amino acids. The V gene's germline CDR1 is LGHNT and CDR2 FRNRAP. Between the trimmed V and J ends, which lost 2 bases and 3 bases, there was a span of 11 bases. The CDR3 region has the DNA TGTGCTAGTGGTTTGCTCTCAGACAGCTACGAGCAGTACTTC. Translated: CASGLLSDSYEQYF.

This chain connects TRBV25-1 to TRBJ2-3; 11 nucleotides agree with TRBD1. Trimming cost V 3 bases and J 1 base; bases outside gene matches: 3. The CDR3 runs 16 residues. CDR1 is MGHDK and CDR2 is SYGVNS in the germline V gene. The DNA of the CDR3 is TGTGCCAGCAGTGAGCTGGGACAGGGGGGCACAGATACGCAGTATTTT. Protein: CASSELGQGGTDTQYF.

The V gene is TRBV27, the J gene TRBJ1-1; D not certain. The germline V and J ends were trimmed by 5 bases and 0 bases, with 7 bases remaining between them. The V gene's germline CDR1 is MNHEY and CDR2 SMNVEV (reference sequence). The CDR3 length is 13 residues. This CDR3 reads CASSMDLNTEAFF. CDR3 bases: TGTGCCAGCAGTATGGACTTGAACACTGAAGCTTTCTTT.

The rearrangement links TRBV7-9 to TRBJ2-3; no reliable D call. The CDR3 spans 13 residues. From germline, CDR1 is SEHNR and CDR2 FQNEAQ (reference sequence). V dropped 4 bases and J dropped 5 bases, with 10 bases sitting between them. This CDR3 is CASSSRVIDTQYF. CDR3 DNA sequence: TGTGCCAGCAGCTCCCGGGTGATAGATACGCAGTATTTT. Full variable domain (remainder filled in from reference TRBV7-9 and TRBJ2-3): DTGVSQNPRHKITKRGQNVTFRCDPISEHNRLYWYRQTLGQGPEFLTYFQNEAQLEKSRLLSDRFSAERPKGSFSTLEIQRTEQGDSAMYLCASSSRVIDTQYFGPGTRLTVL.

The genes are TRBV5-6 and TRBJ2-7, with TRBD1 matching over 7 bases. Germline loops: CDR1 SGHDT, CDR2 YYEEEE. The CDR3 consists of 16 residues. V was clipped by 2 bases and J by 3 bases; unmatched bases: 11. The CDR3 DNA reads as TGTGCCAGCAGCTTATTAAACAGGGGTCTGGTCTACGAGCAGTACTTC. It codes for CASSLLNRGLVYEQYF.

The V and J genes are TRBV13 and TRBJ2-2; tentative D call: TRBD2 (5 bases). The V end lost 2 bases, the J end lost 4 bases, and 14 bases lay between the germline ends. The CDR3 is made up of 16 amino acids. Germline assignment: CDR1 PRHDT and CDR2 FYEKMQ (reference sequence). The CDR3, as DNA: TGTGCCAGCAGCTTACAGAGGCGGGTGACCACCGGGGAGCTGTTTTTT. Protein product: CASSLQRRVTTGELFF.

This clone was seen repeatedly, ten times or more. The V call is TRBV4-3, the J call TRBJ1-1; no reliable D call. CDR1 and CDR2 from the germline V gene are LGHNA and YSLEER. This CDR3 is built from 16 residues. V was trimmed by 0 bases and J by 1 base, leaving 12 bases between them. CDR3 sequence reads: CASSQDVSGRNTEAFF. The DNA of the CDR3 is TGCGCCAGCAGCCAAGATGTTTCAGGAAGGAACACTGAAGCTTTCTTT.